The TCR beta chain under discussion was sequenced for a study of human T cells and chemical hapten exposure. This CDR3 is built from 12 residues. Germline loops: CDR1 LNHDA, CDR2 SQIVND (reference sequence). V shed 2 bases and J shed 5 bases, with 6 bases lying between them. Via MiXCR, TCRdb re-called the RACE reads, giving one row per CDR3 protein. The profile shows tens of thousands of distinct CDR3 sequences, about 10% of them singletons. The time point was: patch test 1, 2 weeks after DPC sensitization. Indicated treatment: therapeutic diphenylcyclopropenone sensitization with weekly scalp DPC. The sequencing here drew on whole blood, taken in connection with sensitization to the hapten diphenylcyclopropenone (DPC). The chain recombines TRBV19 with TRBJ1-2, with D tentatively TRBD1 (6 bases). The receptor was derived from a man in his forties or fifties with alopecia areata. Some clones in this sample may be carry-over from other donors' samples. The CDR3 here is CASSIQGYGYTF. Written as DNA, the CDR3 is TGTGCCAGTAGTATACAGGGGTATGGCTACACCTTC.